The clone carrying this T cell receptor (beta chain) was counted only a few times. No antigen is known for it. The data were obtained in a study of post-analysis software for immune sequencing data. At the level of the study: The disease courses covered relapsing-remitting, secondary progressive and progressive-relapsing multiple sclerosis. Whole-study results and caveats: Those samples that were prepared in the same batch co-clustered strongly by F measure. A handful of TRBV segments were more frequent in patients than controls; TRBV5-6, TRBV5-1 and TRBV20-1 belonged to this group. Multiple sclerosis patients had significantly lower normalized Chao1 diversity than controls.

The CDR3 loop spans 12 amino acids. Germline V gene sequence: CDR1 SGHVS, CDR2 FNYEAQ. V was clipped by 6 bases and J by 10 bases; unmatched bases: 4. Incorporated into the TCR beta cDNA libraries were unique molecular identifiers, which served to reduce PCR and sequencing biases. Input amounts of 1 to 10 million T cells were used. These gave about 500,000 cDNA molecules, so each molecule approximated one T cell. TCRdb fed the PCR reads into MiXCR, producing one record per CDR3 protein. The sample lists roughly 400,000 distinct CDR3 sequences; approximately 39% were seen once. The clonotype originates from a girl aged 2-9 years with multiple sclerosis. The rearrangement uses TRBV7-6 and TRBJ2-3; 10 positions match TRBD2. Sequencing input: blood. CDR3 amino acids: CASREAGGAQYF. In DNA, the CDR3 is TGTGCCAGCAGGGAAGCGGGGGGGGCGCAGTATTTT.